Presented here are 10 T cell receptor beta chains from one specimen sequenced in a study of blood T cells in healthy people across ages. Primers used in a second PCR of roughly 6 to 11 cycles were a sample-barcoded 5' primer and a J-beta primer mix. TCRdb itself ran the 5' RACE reads through MiXCR, one entry per CDR3 protein. The sample holds over 750,000 distinct CDR3 sequences, roughly 25% seen once. The same sample was also studied in work on T cells of mothers and their children.

The source material was blood. All receptors come from a boy younger than 18 in good health.

In this sample, this clonotype turned up a few times. The junction departs from the called germline gene at one end, perhaps through a read error. Here the CDR3 DNA reads TGCGCCAGCAGCGCAACAGGGGACTATGGCTGCACCTTC. It yields the protein CASSATGDYGCTF. J is TRBJ1-2 and V is TRBV5-1; 7 positions match TRBD1. The CDR3 is 13 residues long. The germline V gene has CDR1 SGHRS and CDR2 YFSETQ.

This clonotype was counted a few times. The chain carries TRBV3-1 and TRBJ1-2, with TRBD1 as a possible D gene (5 bases). CDR1 is LGHDT, CDR2 YNNKEL, per germline (reference sequence). V lost 3 bases and J lost 10, with 15 bases in between. The CDR3 runs 13 residues. In DNA, the CDR3 is TGTGCCAGCAGCCATAGGGGATCTATGGACTACACCTTC. Translated: CASSHRGSMDYTF.

This clonotype showed up just a few times. The chain is built from TRBV2 and TRBJ2-5, with 13 bases aligning to TRBD2. The CDR3 length is 15 residues. The germline V gene has CDR1 SNHLY and CDR2 FYNNEI. The ends lost 6 bases at V and 5 bases at J; junction bases unmatched: 6. CDR3 in amino acids: CASRSTSGRGETQYF. The DNA for the CDR3 is TGTGCCAGCAGATCCACTAGCGGGAGGGGCGAGACCCAGTACTTC.

The chain is built from TRBV6-1 and TRBJ2-7; TRBD1 might be the D (5 bases). Germline CDR1 is MNHNS and CDR2 is SASEGT. This CDR3 is 14 amino acids long. Deletions cut 4 bases from V and 0 bases from J, with 10 bases between. Here the CDR3 DNA reads TGTGCCAGCAGTGTCGTGGACAACTCCTACGAGCAGTACTTC. This sequence encodes CASSVVDNSYEQYF.

This clonotype has only a few counts. The V call is TRBV7-2, the J call TRBJ2-5; 12 nucleotides align to TRBD2. This CDR3 has 15 amino acids. Germline CDR1 reads SGHTA; CDR2 reads FQGNSA. V lost 6 bases and J lost 5; bases outside the gene matches: 7. CDR3 in amino acids: CASRQSLAGGETQYF. In nucleotides, the CDR3 is TGTGCCAGCAGGCAGTCCCTAGCGGGGGGGGAGACCCAGTACTTC.

This chain links TRBV19 with TRBJ2-3; D is uncertain. Trimming took off 5 bases at V and 3 bases at J, with 18 bases between the two ends. The CDR3 spans 16 residues. Germline V CDR1 and CDR2: LNHDA, SQIVND (reference sequence). CDR3 sequence reads: CASSPVVGMGTDTQYF. For the CDR3, the DNA is TGTGCCAGTAGTCCCGTGGTAGGGATGGGAACAGATACGCAGTATTTT. Variable domain in full (rest from reference TRBV19 and TRBJ2-3): DGGITQSPKYLFRKEGQNVTLSCEQNLNHDAMYWYRQDPGQGLRLIYYSQIVNDFQKGDIAEGYSVSREKKESFPLTVTSAQKNPTAFYLCASSPVVGMGTDTQYFGPGTRLTVL.

This chain connects TRBV5-6 to TRBJ2-1, with 11 bases lining up with TRBD2. This CDR3 comprises 15 residues. The ends lost 0 bases at V and 8 bases at J; junction bases unmatched: 4. The germline CDR1 and CDR2 sequences are SGHDT and YYEEEE. This chain's CDR3 is CASSLVSGGADEQFF. Written as DNA, the CDR3 is TGTGCCAGCAGCTTGGTTAGCGGGGGGGCCGATGAGCAGTTCTTC.

The rearrangement links TRBV6-5 to TRBJ1-3; possibly TRBD1 for D (6 bases). From germline, CDR1 is MNHEY and CDR2 SVGAGI. V gave up 3 bases and J gave up 2 bases, with 11 bases separating them. CDR3 length equals 15 residues. The CDR3, as DNA: TGTGCCAGCAGTTATCGGGGGGCGCCTGGAAACACCATATATTTT. It encodes CASSYRGAPGNTIYF.

The J gene is TRBJ2-2, the V gene TRBV6-4; 8 bases agree with TRBD1. With V trimmed by 6 bases and J by 0 bases, 9 bases remained unmatched. This CDR3 is built from 17 residues. Germline CDR1 reads MRHNA; CDR2 reads SNTAGT. CDR3 in DNA: TGTGCCAGCAGCTCCTTTACAGGGGGTCCGAACACCGGGGAGCTGTTTTTT. Encoded protein: CASSSFTGGPNTGELFF.

This clonotype was recorded at least ten times. This chain links TRBV9 with TRBJ1-3; no clear D. V lost 0 bases and J 1 base, leaving 5 bases between the germline ends. The CDR3 has 14 residues. CDR1 is SGDLS and CDR2 is YYNGEE in the germline V gene. The CDR3 sequence is CASSVAGSGNTIYF. The CDR3 bases are TGTGCCAGCAGCGTAGCTGGATCTGGAAACACCATATATTTT.